Listed below are T cell receptor beta chains from one sample, sequenced in a study of blood T cell repertoires in COVID-19. Profiling relied on immunoSEQ multiplex PCR, and the TCRdb table lists in-frame clones only, not all of them. The data hold a few hundred thousand clones, with around 92% observed a single time. The material sequenced was peripheral blood. These receptors all come from a woman in her twenties or thirties with COVID-19, enrolled during active disease. CDR3s leave out the opening cysteine and the closing phenylalanine or tryptophan. The order of the fields is V gene, J gene, CDR3 protein.

TRBV10-3	TRBJ2-1	AIRAFGGDEQF
TRBV27	TRBJ1-4	ASRPGDPRRTHQNEKLF
TRBV3-1/TRBV3-2	TRBJ2-1	ASGSPRARGNEQF
TRBV20-1	TRBJ2-2	SASSLATGELF
TRBV6-5	TRBJ2-5	ASSSSRSETQY
TRBV19	TRBJ1-5	ASSSQGVGQPQH
TRBV5-6	TRBJ1-1	ASSLGPGGTEAF
TRBV3-1/TRBV3-2	TRBJ1-2	ASSHVDRAHGYT
TRBV12-3/TRBV12-4	TRBJ2-5	ASSLLAGETQY
TRBV2	TRBJ2-2	ASSDGRENTGELF
TRBV10-3	TRBJ1-2	AISSDRVHGYT
TRBV4-1	TRBJ1-4	ASSQDRAGETNEKLF
TRBV10-2	TRBJ1-1	ASKEGLLFMNTEAF
TRBV7-2	TRBJ1-4	ASSIKTGTTNEKLF
TRBV11-2	TRBJ1-1	ASSLISNTEAF
TRBV25-1	TRBJ1-3	ASTGGSSGNTIY
TRBV19	TRBJ1-3	ASSMILRRGSSGNTIY